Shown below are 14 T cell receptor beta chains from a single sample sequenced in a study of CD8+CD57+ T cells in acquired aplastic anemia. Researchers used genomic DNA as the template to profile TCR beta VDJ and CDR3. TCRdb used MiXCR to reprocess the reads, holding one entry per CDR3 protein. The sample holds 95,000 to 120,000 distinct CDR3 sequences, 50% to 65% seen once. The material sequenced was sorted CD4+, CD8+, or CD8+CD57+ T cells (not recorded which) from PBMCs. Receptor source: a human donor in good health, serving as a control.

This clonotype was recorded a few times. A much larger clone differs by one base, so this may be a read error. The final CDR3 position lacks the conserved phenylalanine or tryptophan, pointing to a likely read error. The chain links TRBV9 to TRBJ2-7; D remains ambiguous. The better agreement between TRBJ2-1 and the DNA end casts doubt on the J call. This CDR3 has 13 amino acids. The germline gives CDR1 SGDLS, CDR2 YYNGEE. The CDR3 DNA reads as TGTGCCAGCAGCGTGGGTACTTCCAATGAGCAGTTCCTC. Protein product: CASSVGTSNEQFL.

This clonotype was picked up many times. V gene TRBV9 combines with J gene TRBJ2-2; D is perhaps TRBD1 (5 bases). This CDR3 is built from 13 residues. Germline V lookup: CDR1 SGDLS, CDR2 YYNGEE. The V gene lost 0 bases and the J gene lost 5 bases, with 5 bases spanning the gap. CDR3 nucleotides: TGTGCCAGCAGCGTAGGACAGACCGGGGAGCTGTTTTTT. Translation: CASSVGQTGELFF.

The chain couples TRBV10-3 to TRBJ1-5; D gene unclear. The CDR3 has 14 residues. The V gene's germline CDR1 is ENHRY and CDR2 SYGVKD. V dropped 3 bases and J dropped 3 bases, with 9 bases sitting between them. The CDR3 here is CAISDGNNNQPQHF. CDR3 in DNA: TGTGCCATCAGTGATGGGAACAACAATCAGCCCCAGCATTTT.

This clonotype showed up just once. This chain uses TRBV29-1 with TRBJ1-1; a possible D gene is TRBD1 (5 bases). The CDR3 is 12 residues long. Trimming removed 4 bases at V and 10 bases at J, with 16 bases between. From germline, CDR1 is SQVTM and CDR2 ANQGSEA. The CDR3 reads CSVVDPGPPAFF. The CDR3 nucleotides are TGCAGCGTTGTTGATCCGGGACCGCCAGCTTTCTTT.

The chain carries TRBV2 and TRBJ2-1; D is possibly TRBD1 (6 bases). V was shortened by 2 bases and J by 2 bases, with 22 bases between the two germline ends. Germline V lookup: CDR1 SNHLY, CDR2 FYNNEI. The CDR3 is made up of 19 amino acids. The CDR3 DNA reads TGTGCCAGCAGTGAAAATTATTGGGTTACAGGGAGCACCTACAATGAGCAGTTCTTC. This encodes CASSENYWVTGSTYNEQFF. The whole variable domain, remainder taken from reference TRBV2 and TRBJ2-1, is EPEVTQTPSHQVTQMGQEVILRCVPISNHLYFYWYRQILGQKVEFLVSFYNNEISEKSEIFDDQFSVERPDGSNFTLKIRSTKLEDSAMYFCASSENYWVTGSTYNEQFFGPGTRLTVL.

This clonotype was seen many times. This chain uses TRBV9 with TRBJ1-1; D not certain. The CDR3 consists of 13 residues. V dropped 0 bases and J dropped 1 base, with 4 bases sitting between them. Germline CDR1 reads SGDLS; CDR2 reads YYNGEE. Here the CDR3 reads CASSVDTNTEAFF. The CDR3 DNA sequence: TGTGCCAGCAGCGTAGACACGAACACTGAAGCTTTCTTT.

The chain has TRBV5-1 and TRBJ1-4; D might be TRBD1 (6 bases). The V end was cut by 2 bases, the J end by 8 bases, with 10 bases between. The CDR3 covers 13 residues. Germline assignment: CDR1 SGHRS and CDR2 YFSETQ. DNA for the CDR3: TGCGCCAGCAGCTTACAGGGAGAGGAAAAACTGTTTTTT. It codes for CASSLQGEEKLFF.

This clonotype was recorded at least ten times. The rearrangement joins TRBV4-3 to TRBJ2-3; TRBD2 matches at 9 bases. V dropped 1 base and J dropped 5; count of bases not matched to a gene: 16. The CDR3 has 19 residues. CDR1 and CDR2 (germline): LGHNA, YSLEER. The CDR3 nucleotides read TGCGCCAGCAGCCAAGTTGACGGGCGAGGCGGGGGGGCCGTAGATACGCAGTATTTT. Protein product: CASSQVDGRGGGAVDTQYF.

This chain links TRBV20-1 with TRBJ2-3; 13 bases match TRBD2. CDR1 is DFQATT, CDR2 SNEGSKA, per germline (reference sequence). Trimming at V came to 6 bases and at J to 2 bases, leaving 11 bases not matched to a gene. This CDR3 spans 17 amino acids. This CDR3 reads CSAPGLAGDLVTDTQYF. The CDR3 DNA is TGCAGTGCCCCCGGACTAGCGGGGGACCTAGTCACAGATACGCAGTATTTT.

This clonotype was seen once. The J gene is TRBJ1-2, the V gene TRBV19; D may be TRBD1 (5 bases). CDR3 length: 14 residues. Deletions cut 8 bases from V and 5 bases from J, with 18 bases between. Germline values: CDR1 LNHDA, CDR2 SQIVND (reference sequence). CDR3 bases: TGTGCCAGTTACTCGAACACGGGGCAATATGGCTACACCTTC. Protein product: CASYSNTGQYGYTF.

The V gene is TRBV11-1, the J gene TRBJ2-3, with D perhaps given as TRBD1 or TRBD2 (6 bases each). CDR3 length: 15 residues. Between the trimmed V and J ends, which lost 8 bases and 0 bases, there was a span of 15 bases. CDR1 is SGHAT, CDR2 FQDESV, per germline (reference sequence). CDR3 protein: CASGLPGASTDTQYF. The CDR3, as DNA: TGTGCCAGCGGGCTCCCGGGGGCTAGCACAGATACGCAGTATTTT.

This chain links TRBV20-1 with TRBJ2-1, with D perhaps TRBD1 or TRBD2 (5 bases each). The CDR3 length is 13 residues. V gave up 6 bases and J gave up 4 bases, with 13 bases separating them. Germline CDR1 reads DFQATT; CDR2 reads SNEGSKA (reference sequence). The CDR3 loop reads CSARQRLYNEQFF. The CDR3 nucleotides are TGCAGTGCCCGACAGAGACTATACAATGAGCAGTTCTTC.

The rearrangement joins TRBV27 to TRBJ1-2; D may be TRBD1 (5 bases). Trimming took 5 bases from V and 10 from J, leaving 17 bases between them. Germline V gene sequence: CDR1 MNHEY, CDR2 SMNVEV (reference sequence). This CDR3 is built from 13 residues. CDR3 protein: CASSGGLGLNYTF. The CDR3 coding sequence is TGTGCCAGCAGTGGGGGGTTGGGGCTTAACTACACCTTC.

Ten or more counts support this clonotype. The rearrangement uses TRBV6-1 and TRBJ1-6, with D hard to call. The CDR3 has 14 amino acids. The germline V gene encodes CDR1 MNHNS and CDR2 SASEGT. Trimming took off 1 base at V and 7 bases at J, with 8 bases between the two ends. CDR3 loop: CASSEGVGNSPLHF. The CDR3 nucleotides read TGTGCCAGCAGTGAAGGGGTTGGAAATTCACCCCTCCACTTT.